This T cell receptor (beta chain) was sequenced for a study of cytomegalovirus exposure and HLA in healthy donors listed by TCRdb under 2017. Regarding the study in general: In an earlier analysis of about 560 of the donors, less than 350 Gb of sequence data and 90 million to 120 million unique TCR beta sequences from 180 million or so T cells were reported. About 310 gigabases of sequencing data and around 87 million unique TCR sequences were included in an early release covering around 650 HLA-typed donors. The genetic ancestry cluster associated with self-reported Caucasian donors included 80% to 90% of the roughly 390 genotyped donors. The study aimed to test whether signatures of past pathogen exposure could be identified by cataloging public T cell receptors. The T cell repertoires of several hundred subjects were profiled by immunosequencing and related to cytomegalovirus serostatus. In addition to the first cohort of 666 subjects, a separate validation cohort of approximately 130 different subjects was used. To predict cytomegalovirus infection status, the study brought together high-throughput TCR immunosequencing, statistical association of individual TCRs with disease status, and machine learning. A later analysis re-analyzed previously published TCR beta repertoires from 600 to 850 donors and added high-resolution HLA genotyping to study TCR occurrence patterns. The later analysis used no new phenotypic data to find candidate immune exposures, relying instead on TCR beta sequences and their occurrence across donors. An earlier analysis of roughly 580 of the donors used high-throughput TCR beta sequencing to judge whether each TCR beta V gene segment behaved as functional or pseudogenic. Donor age, sex, ethnicity and CMV serostatus were compiled together with the repertoire data. A later genetic analysis took genome-wide SNP genotypes for about 65% of the 666 donors and used that subset as a discovery cohort. Every repertoire in the discovery cohort had been generated on one and the same sequencing platform. Both class I and class II loci were covered by HLA typing, at four-digit resolution. Typing coverage varied by locus: about 629-630 donors for A, B, C, DRB1 and DQB1; roughly 500 for DQA1; approximately 570 for DPA1; 450 to 480 for DPB1. Roughly 5 DR-DQ haplotypes were treated as single units for association and clustering because of strong linkage in the cohort. Among 300 to 500 genotyped donors of the cohort, an average of approximately 240,000 unique TCR beta nucleotide sequences was sequenced per donor, of which 15% to 20% were non-productive. The research as a whole found: Linkage disequilibrium might explain the correlated functional status among segregating V segments, but an unknown experimental factor could not be excluded. Compared with equally common non-associated chains, HLA-associated TCR beta chains in a later analysis were more clonally expanded and had lower generation probabilities. When HLA alleles, especially DR and DQ, strongly co-occurred, attributing TCR associations to individual alleles was difficult. According to a later analysis, TCR association rates differed among HLA loci, with DRB1 alleles showing the most associated TCRs and HLA-C alleles showing the fewest. A further reported finding was that TCR beta sequences accurately predicted the HLA-A and HLA-B alleles for most subjects in the first cohort. A later analysis reported that several top co-occurrence clusters appeared linked to parvovirus B19, influenza, CMV and Epstein-Barr virus. A cluster of highly shared sequence variants was judged likely to represent a technical artifact of the sequencing pipeline. An association between a missense DCLRE1C variant and V-gene and J-gene trimming of TCR beta chains was found in a later genetic analysis and replicated in an independent cohort. A total of 164 TCR beta chains were listed by the study as associated with cytomegalovirus. In a later analysis, over 15,000 TCR beta sequences were associated with specific HLA alleles at a false discovery rate of 0.05. In a later analysis, most CMV-associated TCR beta chains were found to appear HLA-restricted, with HLA associations seemingly driven largely by CMV exposure. Because some donors lacked HLA typing at each locus, the association tests relied only on the typed subset. Compared with the approximately 670-donor mean, donors in an Asian-associated ancestry cluster had fewer N-insertions in productive TCRs, according to a later genetic analysis. Only TCR beta chains were sequenced in this cohort, and the absence of alpha or paired-chain data limited detectable features. Some IMGT-functional V segments, including TRBV6-2 and TRBV6-3, could not be distinguished by the 87-base-pair reads and were therefore excluded. CMV serostatus was the only immune exposure information available for the cohort. The classifier was reported to diagnose cytomegalovirus status with high specificity and sensitivity in both the original cohort and the validation cohort. An earlier analysis of some 560 of the donors showed that most TCR beta V segments appeared in productive rearrangements either about 87% or about 30% of the time, which broadly matched IMGT annotations. While some public TCRs were present in many individuals, most TCR sequences turned up only very rarely across donors. The presence/absence analyses assumed that sequencing depth was roughly uniform across donors, and that assumption may not be true. Because counts were too low, roughly 16 rarely observed V segments, including chromosome 9 orphons, were excluded from the earlier analysis of a few hundred of the donors. The authors suggested that the approach could potentially be generalized to other disease states and immunological phenotypes. Three of the identified cytomegalovirus-associated TCR beta chains were confirmed in vitro to be specific for cytomegalovirus antigens.

As for this clone: This clone's antigen is unknown. No much larger clone is present one base from it, and per-base qualities are unavailable.

V ends up 1 base short and J 6 bases short, with an unmatched junction base count of 3. Taken from cysteine to phenylalanine, the CDR3 has 13 residues. Only the CDR3 DNA stays, 39 bases, in frame from base 1. The germline V gene gives CDR1 as SGHRS and CDR2 as YFSETQ. Library creation used the immunoSEQ multiplex PCR assay. The multiplex PCR relied on a mix of 60 forward primers for TCR Vbeta segments and 13 reverse primers for TCR Jbeta segments. A multiplex PCR assay on genomic DNA amplified the CDR3 region of rearranged TCR beta genes. Amplified TCR beta libraries were sequenced as 87-base-pair reads on the Illumina HiSeq System. On the authors' methods: In a later analysis, tens of millions of unique TCR beta chains were counted across the 500 to 700 repertoires, and roughly 10 million of these chains were shared by at least two donors. A nearest-neighbor algorithm error-corrected the raw reads and collapsed the reads into unique sequences, merging closely related sequences to remove PCR and sequencing errors. To assign V, D and J gene segments, CDR3 sequences were aligned to IMGT reference sequences. For a sequence to be retained, a match of at least six nucleotides to both a V gene segment and a J gene segment was required. A rearrangement counted as productive if the CDR3 had no stop codons and remained in frame with V and J, and every other rearrangement counted as non-productive. Following IMGT convention, CDR3 was defined as the stretch from the second conserved V-encoded cysteine up to the conserved J-encoded phenylalanine. Sequences without an unambiguous match to a single V gene segment were excluded from the earlier analysis of over 500 of the donors. An earlier analysis of 587 of the donors called V segments functional above 56.7% productive rearrangements and segregating when the between-donor standard deviation exceeded 5%. To diagnose cytomegalovirus status from the catalog of TCR beta chain sequences, a statistical classification framework was built. V and J gene assignment, in a later analysis, came from comparing TCR nucleotide sequences with IMGT/GENE-DB human TR gene sequences. A later analysis assigned CDR3 sequences and most-parsimonious VDJ recombination scenarios with the TCRdist pipeline. In a later analysis, each TCR beta chain was defined by its CDR3 amino acid sequence together with its V-gene family, and reads lacking a unique V-gene family were excluded. To address suspected cross-contamination and a sequencing artifact, a later analysis removed around 600 highly shared, low-generation-probability nucleotide sequences. A later analysis calculated a clonal expansion index for each public chain from normalized within-repertoire ranks of inferred template counts. In a later analysis, generation probabilities were computed using a VDJ recombination model fitted to out-of-frame rearrangements, and the results were checked against IGoR. Hypergeometric tests were used in a later analysis to score TCR-TCR, TCR-HLA and TCR-CMV co-occurrence, with a repertoire-size bias correction applied to the TCR pairs. In a later analysis, false discovery rates were estimated by permuting HLA or CMV assignments 20 times. In a later analysis, co-occurring TCRs were grouped using DBSCAN, and TCRdist sequence similarity was added for clustering within HLA-allele-positive subsets. Co-occurrence clustering excluded repertoires with fewer than 30,000 or more than 120,000 public chains, plus five with anomalous nucleotide sharing. This immuneACCESS table, as held by TCRdb, lists in-frame sequences with V and J called but not all clones. Of the missing ones, under half trace to an unresolved V gene in checked studies; the others have no known cause. For V, J and clone size, that table is used; D and trimming come from the DNA. The sample data list about 140,000 clones, and around 79% of these were observed just once. In total, the top ten clones hold 2.8% of the sample.

In total, 630 or so healthy bone marrow donors made up the cohort. At the time of sampling, every cohort member was nominally healthy, though immune exposures that went unrecorded were likely present. The donor tested CMV seronegative and was one of the 352 seronegative cohort members. A peripheral blood sample was provided by each donor, and peripheral blood mononuclear cells were used for TCR beta sequencing. Genomic DNA extraction from the blood cell samples was performed with the Qiagen DNeasy Blood Extraction Kit. In this chain, TRBV5-1 is recombined with TRBJ2-7, and TRBD1 aligns with 8 junction nucleotides. Sequencing was carried out using PBMCs. This TCR came from a male donor in good health and CMV-seronegative. The CDR3 region has the sequence CASSLSTGGEQYF. The nucleotides read TGCGCCAGCAGCTTGTCTACAGGGGGCGAGCAGTACTTC.